The 21 T cell receptor beta chains presented below share a single source sample, sequenced in a study of cytomegalovirus exposure and HLA in healthy donors. 13 Jbeta primers and 60 Vbeta primers were used for the PCR. Sequencing was performed with immunoSEQ multiplex PCR; in TCRdb, only in-frame clones are kept and a portion is missing. Counted here are a few hundred thousand clones, roughly 80% occurring once; the ten biggest clones make up approximately 2.9%. Sample: PBMCs. Receptor source: a man aged 25 to 40 in good health and CMV-seronegative.

The gene calls are TRBV4-2 and TRBJ2-5; TRBD2 aligns across 11 bases. Germline assignment: CDR1 LGHNA and CDR2 YNFKEQ. J was trimmed by 1 base and V by 1 base; bases with no gene match: 2. The CDR3 has 16 amino acids. The CDR3 nucleotides are TGTGCCAGCAGCCAAGGGACTAGCGGGTTCCAAGAGACCCAGTACTTC. Its translation is CASSQGTSGFQETQYF.

In its sample, this clone was seen once. This CDR3 reads CASSQERRTRLAGTDTQYF. CDR3 nucleotide sequence: TGCGCCAGCAGCCAAGAACGACGAACCCGACTAGCGGGGACAGATACGCAGTATTTT. The chain couples TRBV4-3 to TRBJ2-3; 11 nucleotides align to TRBD2. Germline CDR1 LGHNA, CDR2 YSLEER. The CDR3 has 19 amino acids. V was clipped by 0 bases and J by 3 bases; unmatched bases: 11.

The V call is TRBV9, the J call TRBJ1-1; 11 nucleotides line up with TRBD1. This CDR3 contains 16 residues. The V and J ends lost 0 bases and 0 bases, in that order; junction bases with no gene match: 1. Germline V CDR1 and CDR2: SGDLS, YYNGEE. The CDR3 DNA sequence: TGTGCCAGCAGCGTAGGGACAGGGGGCCTGAACACTGAAGCTTTCTTT. Its translation: CASSVGTGGLNTEAFF.

V is TRBV9 and J is TRBJ2-1; 10 bases map to TRBD1. The V gene end was trimmed by 0 bases and the J gene end by 0 bases; junction bases not matched to a gene: 12. The CDR3 totals 20 residues. Germline values: CDR1 SGDLS, CDR2 YYNGEE. The CDR3 region has the DNA TGTGCCAGCAGCGTAGGGGACAGGGGTCCTTCCTTCAGCTCCTACAATGAGCAGTTCTTC. It codes for CASSVGDRGPSFSSYNEQFF.

In this sample, this clone turned up once. The V and J genes are TRBV6-5 and TRBJ2-5; TRBD1 agrees at 7 bases. CDR1 and CDR2 from the germline V gene are MNHEY and SVGAGI. The CDR3 is 13 amino acids. Trimming removed 6 bases from V and 11 bases from J; junction bases left unmatched: 12. The CDR3 sequence is CASSPGQTAEQYF. DNA for the CDR3: TGTGCCAGCAGCCCGGGACAGACCGCAGAGCAGTACTTC.

This clone was observed a handful of times. The chain employs TRBV4-1 and TRBJ1-1; 10 nucleotides agree with TRBD1. The length of the CDR3 is 16 residues. J gave up 6 bases and V 3 bases, and 10 bases lay outside the gene matches. Germline values: CDR1 MGHRA, CDR2 YSYEKL. In nucleotides, the CDR3 is TGCGCCAGCAGCCATCCCAGGGACAGGGGATTAGCTGAAGCTTTCTTT. Translation: CASSHPRDRGLAEAFF.

This clone was detected only a few times. This sequence joins TRBV10-3 and TRBJ2-7, with TRBD1 matching 7 bases. The J segment lost 12 bases and the V segment lost 6 bases, leaving 20 bases of the junction unmatched. Germline CDR1 reads ENHRY; CDR2 reads SYGVKD. The CDR3 totals 15 residues. CDR3 bases: TGTGCCATCAGCACCGTATTGAACAAAGGACAGGCTATGTACTTC. Its protein product is CAISTVLNKGQAMYF.

Comment on this clone: Its ends do not fully match the called genes, so a read error is possible. The rearrangement uses TRBV20-1 and TRBJ1-4; possible D gene TRBD1, 5 bases. Germline V CDR1 and CDR2: DFQATT, SNEGSKA (reference sequence). The CDR3 has 11 amino acids. CDR3 amino acids: CSASLYSGLIF. CDR3 sequence (DNA): TGCAGTGCTTCGTTATACTCGGGACTGATTTTT.

This clone has a handful of counts. This rearrangement joins TRBV2 to TRBJ1-6; D is unresolved. The CDR3 consists of 15 residues. V lost 0 bases and J 10 bases, leaving 13 bases between the germline ends. Germline V gene lookup returns CDR1 SNHLY and CDR2 FYNNEI. The CDR3, as DNA: TGTGCCAGCAGTGAAGCCAGTAGGAGTGGGTCACCCCTCCACTTT. Protein sequence: CASSEASRSGSPLHF. The full variable domain, in which reference TRBV2 and TRBJ1-6 provide the parts outside the CDR3, is EPEVTQTPSHQVTQMGQEVILRCVPISNHLYFYWYRQILGQKVEFLVSFYNNEISEKSEIFDDQFSVERPDGSNFTLKIRSTKLEDSAMYFCASSEASRSGSPLHFGNGTRLTVT.

The chain is built from TRBV1 and TRBJ2-3; TRBD2 is taken as the D call from the table, unchecked against the DNA. TRBV1 corresponds to a pseudogene. This CDR3 has 14 residues. CDR3 bases: TGCACCAGTAATCCCCCCCTGAGCACAGATACGCAGTATTTT. Its protein product is CTSNPPLSTDTQYF.

The chain carries TRBV7-2 and TRBJ2-1, with 8 bases aligning to TRBD2. Germline CDR1 and CDR2: SGHTA and FQGNSA. J lost 7 bases, V lost 1 base, and 3 bases had no gene match. There are 14 residues in the CDR3. CDR3 in DNA: TGTGCCAGCAGCTTAGGACTAGCGCGGAATGAGCAGTTCTTC. It codes for CASSLGLARNEQFF.

The V gene is TRBV11-2, the J gene TRBJ2-2, with D possibly being TRBD1 (5 bases). In germline, CDR1 is SGHAT, CDR2 FQNNGV. V lost 1 base and J 6 bases, leaving 9 bases between the germline ends. The CDR3 spans 14 residues. The CDR3 nucleotides are TGTGCCAGCAGCTTAGGACAGCGATCCGGGGAGCTGTTTTTT. Its translation is CASSLGQRSGELFF.

The rearrangement uses TRBV10-2 and TRBJ1-2, with 7 positions matching TRBD1. The CDR3 runs to 13 residues. CDR1 is WSHSY, CDR2 SAAADI, per germline. With V trimmed by 3 bases and J by 3 bases, 1 base remained unmatched. The chain's CDR3 is CASSEGTDYGYTF. The CDR3 bases are TGCGCCAGCAGTGAAGGGACAGACTATGGCTACACCTTC.

This chain connects TRBV5-4 to TRBJ2-7, with TRBD1 as a possible D gene (6 bases). Germline-derived CDR1 and CDR2 are SGHNT and YYREEE (reference sequence). The CDR3 is 13 residues long. The V end was cut by 4 bases, the J end by 5 bases, with 13 bases between. CDR3 DNA: TGTGCCAGCAGCGTGCCAGGGGATCACGAGCAGTACTTC. Translating it yields CASSVPGDHEQYF. Looking up the rest from reference TRBV5-4 and TRBJ2-7 gives the full variable domain: ETGVTQSPTHLIKTRGQQVTLRCSSQSGHNTVSWYQQALGQGPQFIFQYYREEENGRGNFPPRFSGLQFPNYSSELNVNALELDDSALYLCASSVPGDHEQYFGPGTRLTVT.

This clone has more than one count but fewer than ten. This chain links TRBV28 with TRBJ2-7; a weak D match, TRBD1 (5 bases). CDR1 MDHEN and CDR2 SYDVKM come from the germline V gene. The CDR3 contains 16 residues. The ends were cut back, 5 bases at V and 0 bases at J, with 17 bases in the middle. The CDR3 nucleotides read TGTGCCAGCAGTCCCCAATACAGGTCTGCCTCCTACGAGCAGTACTTC. Protein: CASSPQYRSASYEQYF.

V usage is TRBV6-6 and J usage is TRBJ2-5; possible D gene TRBD2, 5 bases. Looked up from germline, CDR1 is MNHNY and CDR2 is SVGAGI (reference sequence). This CDR3 is 12 amino acids long. V was shortened by 5 bases and J by 7 bases, with 11 bases between the two germline ends. In nucleotides, the CDR3 is TGTGCCAGCAGTACCTCTCGGGGGACCCAGTACTTC. It encodes CASSTSRGTQYF.

The chain uses TRBV27 and TRBJ1-2; 8 positions agree with TRBD1. With 5 bases clipped from V and 8 bases from J, the junction kept 10 bases outside the gene matches. CDR1 MNHEY and CDR2 SMNVEV come from the germline V gene (reference sequence). CDR3 length: 14 residues. This CDR3 is CASSIDRGLGGYTF. The CDR3 DNA reads TGTGCCAGCAGTATTGACAGGGGTTTAGGGGGCTACACCTTC.

V usage is TRBV28 and J usage is TRBJ2-1, with TRBD2 matching over 9 bases. CDR3 size: 13 residues. The V gene end was trimmed by 7 bases and the J gene end by 5 bases; junction bases not matched to a gene: 3. Germline CDR1 reads MDHEN; CDR2 reads SYDVKM. CDR3 sequence reads: CASKERGDNEQFF. The CDR3 bases are TGTGCCAGCAAGGAGCGGGGGGACAATGAGCAGTTCTTC.

The chain carries TRBV28 and TRBJ1-5; D remains ambiguous. Trimming left V 5 bases short and J 4 bases short, with 12 bases between. The CDR3 contains 14 residues. From germline, CDR1 is MDHEN and CDR2 SYDVKM. The CDR3 is CASSRVSLNQPQHF. CDR3 nucleotide sequence: TGTGCCAGCAGTCGTGTTTCCCTGAATCAGCCCCAGCATTTT.

The gene calls are TRBV19 and TRBJ2-3; tentative D call: TRBD1 (6 bases). Germline V gene sequence: CDR1 LNHDA, CDR2 SQIVND (reference sequence). This CDR3 contains 16 residues. With 2 bases removed from V and 2 bases from J, the gap between germline ends came to 14 bases. Here the CDR3 DNA reads TGTGCCAGTAGTATAAGCCCGGACAGCTACACAGATACGCAGTATTTT. It is translated as CASSISPDSYTDTQYF.

The V gene is TRBV6-5, the J gene TRBJ1-6; a weak D match, TRBD1 (5 bases). CDR1 and CDR2 from the germline V gene are MNHEY and SVGAGI. CDR3 length equals 15 residues. V lost 7 bases and J lost 6, with 16 bases in between. For the CDR3, the DNA is TGTGCCAGCACCAACGGGGGTTTCCGTAATTCACCCCTCCACTTT. Protein product: CASTNGGFRNSPLHF.